These 11 T cell receptor beta chains share one sample of origin, sequenced in a study of identical twins. One entry per CDR3 protein, called by TCRdb with MiXCR from the 5' RACE reads. The data hold roughly 1,500,000 distinct CDR3 sequences, with around a third observed a single time. The sample was cord blood. The source of these receptors is a newborn girl in good health.

The chain links TRBV12-3 or TRBV12-4 to TRBJ2-7; 7 positions match TRBD1. V shed 3 bases, J shed 3 bases, and the junction held 8 bases outside the gene matches. The CDR3 is 15 residues long. CDR3 amino acids: CASSFGQDRLYEQYF. CDR3 DNA: TGTGCCAGCAGTTTTGGCCAGGACAGGCTCTACGAGCAGTACTTC.

This clonotype showed up just a few times. The chain combines TRBV21-1 with TRBJ1-4; TRBD1, as called in the table, went unchecked against the DNA. TRBV21-1 is annotated as a pseudogene. This CDR3 has 17 residues. Here the CDR3 reads CASSKHPLQGRREKLFF. CDR3 in DNA: TGTGCCAGCAGCAAACACCCACTACAGGGAAGACGTGAAAAACTGTTTTTT.

J is TRBJ1-2 and V is TRBV12-3 or TRBV12-4; TRBD1 is a possible D gene (6 bases). This CDR3 comprises 12 residues. V was clipped by 7 bases and J by 2 bases, with 8 bases between them. CDR3 residues: CASTRGNYGYTF. The CDR3, as DNA: TGTGCCAGCACCAGGGGAAACTATGGCTACACCTTC.

CDR3 DNA: TGTGCCAGCAGTCCCGGGGACCTTTACTATGGCTACACCTTC. This encodes CASSPGDLYYGYTF. This chain joins TRBV28 and TRBJ1-2; perhaps TRBD1 as D (5 bases). Germline assignment: CDR1 MDHEN and CDR2 SYDVKM. V was cut by 5 bases and J by 3 bases, with 13 bases left in between. The CDR3 contains 14 residues.

Concerning this clonotype: One base away lies a much larger clone, so this may be a sequencing read error. The chain uses TRBV12-3 or TRBV12-4 and TRBJ1-2; D unresolved. The CDR3 spans 14 residues. V lost 6 bases and J 4 bases, leaving 15 bases between the germline ends. The DNA for the CDR3 is TGTGCCAGCAGGTCCGGGGTCAAGAGCTATGGCTACACCTTC. Translated, it gives CASRSGVKSYGYTF.

This sequence joins TRBV3-1 and TRBJ2-1; no firm D call. V gave up 1 base and J gave up 1 base, with 8 bases separating them. Germline lookup yields CDR1 LGHDT and CDR2 YNNKEL (reference sequence). This CDR3 has 15 amino acids. CDR3 in DNA: TGTGCCAGCAGCCAAGTTAGGGTTTCCTACAATGAGCAGTTCTTC. This codes for CASSQVRVSYNEQFF.

This clonotype was seen a handful of times. The V gene is TRBV5-5, the J gene TRBJ2-5; no clear D. The length of the CDR3 is 18 residues. Trimming removed 4 bases at V and 0 bases at J, with 22 bases between. Germline CDR1 is SGHKS and CDR2 is YYEKEE (reference sequence). The CDR3 region has the DNA TGTGCCAGCAGCCGCCGGTGGGCCATCCAACCGTACCAAGAGACCCAGTACTTC. Its translation: CASSRRWAIQPYQETQYF.

The chain is built from TRBV29-1 and TRBJ1-2, with 8 bases matching TRBD1. Germline CDR1 SQVTM, CDR2 ANQGSEA. CDR3 size: 13 residues. V dropped 6 bases and J dropped 4; count of bases not matched to a gene: 7. This CDR3 is CSVADRGGYGYTF. CDR3 coding DNA: TGCAGCGTGGCTGACAGGGGTGGCTATGGCTACACCTTC.

A few counts support this clonotype. CDR3 region: CASSQSPSRGEQYF. In DNA form, the CDR3 reads TGTGCCAGCAGCCAATCCCCCTCTCGGGGCGAGCAGTACTTC. The rearrangement uses TRBV16 and TRBJ2-4; D might be TRBD2 (5 bases). TRBJ2-7 explains the end of the DNA better; the J call may be wrong. This CDR3 has 14 residues. CDR1 is KGHSY and CDR2 is FQNENV in the germline V gene.

A few counts support this clonotype. The V and J genes are TRBV27 and TRBJ1-2, with D possibly matching TRBD1 (5 bases). This CDR3 contains 14 residues. Germline values: CDR1 MNHEY, CDR2 SMNVEV (reference sequence). The V gene lost 3 bases and the J gene lost 4 bases, with 12 bases spanning the gap. For the CDR3, the DNA is TGTGCCAGCAGTTTTCGAGTTGGGGGCTATGGCTACACCTTC. Its translation: CASSFRVGGYGYTF.

The gene calls are TRBV2 and TRBJ2-1; D uncertain. The CDR3 loop spans 10 amino acids. Germline V gene data show CDR1 as SNHLY and CDR2 as FYNNEI. The V gene lost 10 bases and the J gene lost 5 bases, with 6 bases spanning the gap. The CDR3 is CAITNNEQFF. CDR3 DNA: TGTGCCATCACAAACAATGAGCAGTTCTTC.